The 10 T cell receptor beta chains in this list originate from one sample, sequenced in a study of T cell responses to AZD1222 COVID-19 vaccine. Method: immunoSEQ multiplex PCR; TCRdb's copy keeps in-frame clones and lacks some. The repertoire holds around 99,000 clones, with about nine tenths as singletons. The source material was peripheral blood, sampled on day 0 of AZD1222 vaccination. The receptors shown here come from an adult in good health.

This clone was detected only a few times. This chain connects TRBV6-2 or TRBV6-3 to TRBJ2-2, with D perhaps TRBD1 (6 bases). V dropped 6 bases and J dropped 5 bases, with 16 bases sitting between them. The CDR3 has 15 residues. Looked up from germline, CDR1 is MNHEY and CDR2 is SVGEGT. CDR3 sequence (DNA): TGTGCCAGCAGCCCTATGGGGGCCGGAACCGGGGAGCTGTTTTTT. It specifies CASSPMGAGTGELFF.

The rearrangement links TRBV11-2 to TRBJ1-2; D not certain. The ends were cut back, 5 bases at V and 6 bases at J, with 13 bases in the middle. Germline V CDR1 and CDR2: SGHAT, FQNNGV. The CDR3 contains 13 residues. The CDR3 DNA is TGTGCCAGCAGCCCATTGGTCATGGATGGCTACACCTTC. It is translated as CASSPLVMDGYTF.

V and J are TRBV7-2 and TRBJ1-6, with 8 nucleotides matching TRBD1. This CDR3 region has 16 residues. J lost 8 bases, V lost 1 base, and 7 bases had no gene match. The germline CDR1 and CDR2 sequences are SGHTA and FQGNSA. CDR3 region: CASSLVGTGAYSPLHF. The DNA of the CDR3 is TGTGCCAGCAGCTTAGTGGGGACAGGCGCCTATTCACCCCTCCACTTT.

The chain has TRBV7-9 and TRBJ1-2; perhaps TRBD1 as D (6 bases). Germline V CDR1 and CDR2: SEHNR, FQNEAQ (reference sequence). Trimming shortened V by 3 bases and J by 2 bases, and 16 bases separated the two germline ends. This CDR3 spans 16 amino acids. DNA for the CDR3: TGTGCCAGCAGCTTGAATACAGGGCGCGGGAACTATGGCTACACCTTC. Translated: CASSLNTGRGNYGYTF.

This chain connects TRBV28 to TRBJ2-3; weak D call: TRBD2 (6 bases). The V end was cut by 5 bases, the J end by 2 bases, with 17 bases between. The CDR3 spans 16 residues. The V gene's germline CDR1 is MDHEN and CDR2 SYDVKM. CDR3 coding DNA: TGTGCCAGCAGTCCCGGGAGCAGGGTCGTCACAGATACGCAGTATTTT. As protein: CASSPGSRVVTDTQYF. The entire variable domain, with the rest obtained from reference TRBV28 and TRBJ2-3, is as follows: DVKVTQSSRYLVKRTGEKVFLECVQDMDHENMFWYRQDPGLGLRLIYFSYDVKMKEKGDIPEGYSVSREKKERFSLILESASTNQTSMYLCASSPGSRVVTDTQYFGPGTRLTVL.

The chain joins TRBV5-1 to TRBJ2-3, with D perhaps assigned TRBD1 or TRBD2 (5 bases each). Germline V lookup: CDR1 SGHRS, CDR2 YFSETQ. This CDR3 comprises 15 residues. Trimming took off 6 bases at V and 0 bases at J, with 14 bases between the two ends. CDR3 protein: CASTIGDGSTDTQYF. DNA for the CDR3: TGCGCCAGCACAATAGGGGACGGCAGCACAGATACGCAGTATTTT. Variable domain in full (rest from reference TRBV5-1 and TRBJ2-3): KAGVTQTPRYLIKTRGQQVTLSCSPISGHRSVSWYQQTPGQGLQFLFEYFSETQRNKGNFPGRFSGRQFSNSRSEMNVSTLELGDSALYLCASTIGDGSTDTQYFGPGTRLTVL.

The chain employs TRBV6-2 or TRBV6-3 and TRBJ2-7; D possibly uses TRBD1 or TRBD2 (5 bases each). The germline V gene has CDR1 MNHEY and CDR2 SVGEGT. V was cut by 0 bases and J by 6 bases, with 18 bases left in between. The CDR3 extends over 16 amino acids. The CDR3 region is CASSYSRGSSLGEQYF. DNA for the CDR3: TGTGCCAGCAGTTACTCCCGGGGCTCGTCCCTCGGCGAGCAGTACTTC.

This clone was counted once. This chain links TRBV7-2 with TRBJ2-2, with TRBD2 identical over 13 bases. V trimming: 5 bases; J trimming: 4 bases; junction bases outside the gene matches: 7. This CDR3 comprises 17 residues. Per germline, CDR1 SGHTA and CDR2 FQGNSA. The CDR3 DNA is TGTGCCAGCAGCCTAAGGACTAGCGGGAGTAGCACCGGGGAGCTGTTTTTT. Protein: CASSLRTSGSSTGELFF.

The chain is built from TRBV24-1 and TRBJ1-2; possibly TRBD1 for D (6 bases). Trimming pared 5 bases from V and 4 bases from J, leaving 16 bases between. CDR3 size: 15 residues. CDR1 and CDR2 from the germline V gene are KGHDR and SFDVKD. The chain's CDR3 is CATSGPPGASYGYTF. The CDR3 coding sequence is TGTGCCACCAGTGGCCCCCCGGGGGCCAGCTATGGCTACACCTTC.

This sequence joins TRBV6-5 and TRBJ2-7, with 7 bases fitting TRBD2. With 6 bases clipped from V and 4 bases from J, the junction kept 6 bases outside the gene matches. Per germline, CDR1 MNHEY and CDR2 SVGAGI. The CDR3 consists of 13 residues. The chain's CDR3 is CASRPSSGYEQYF. In DNA form, the CDR3 reads TGTGCCAGCAGGCCCAGTAGCGGGTACGAGCAGTACTTC.